A selection of T cell receptor beta chains follows, all from one sample in a study of T-cell memory formation after mild COVID-19. TCRdb redid the calling of the 5' RACE reads with MiXCR, one entry per CDR3 protein. The sample includes just under 550,000 distinct CDR3 sequences, about a fifth of them seen just once. Source material: PBMCs or a T cell subset sorted from them (not recorded which). The source of these receptors is an adult woman who had mild COVID-19 (a few samples of this study predate the infection). Cell type and time point are not known. The CDR3 runs from the conserved cysteine through the conserved F or W. Each record gives: J gene, V gene, D gene, clone size, CDR3 DNA, CDR3 protein. The D gene is left open where the match is weak. Clone size is stated in some rows and not others, as once, few, many or a class when expanded.

TRBJ2-7 | TRBV6-2/TRBV6-3 | . | few | TGTGCCACCAACCAGGCTTACGAGCAGTACTTC | CATNQAYEQYF
TRBJ2-7 | TRBV7-9 | . | . | TGTGCCAGCAGCTTGGGCCCTATCCCCCCTCACGAGCAGTACTTC | CASSLGPIPPHEQYF
TRBJ2-1 | TRBV5-1 | TRBD2 | many | TGCGCCAGCAGCTACTCCGGGACTAGCGGGGTATACAATGAGCAGTTCTTC | CASSYSGTSGVYNEQFF
TRBJ1-5 | TRBV24-1 | TRBD1 | few | TGTGCCACCAGCGGGGGACAGGGGACGCTTAGCAATCAGCCCCAGCATTTT | CATSGGQGTLSNQPQHF
TRBJ1-2 | TRBV7-9 | . | . | TGTGCCAGCAGCCCAACTTCGGGTTATGGCTACACCTTC | CASSPTSGYGYTF
TRBJ2-7 | TRBV7-8 | . | few | TGTGCCAGCAGCTCCCCCCAGCGGACCAGCTCCTACGAGCAGTACTTC | CASSSPQRTSSYEQYF
TRBJ2-1 | TRBV6-4 | TRBD2 | few | TGTGCCAGCAGCGATGAGGGACCTAGCGGGATTGATGAGCAGTTCTTC | CASSDEGPSGIDEQFF
TRBJ2-5 | TRBV5-4 | TRBD1 | . | TGTGCCAGCAGTCCTCCGGGACAGGGGAATCAAGAGACCCAGTACTTC | CASSPPGQGNQETQYF
TRBJ2-1 | TRBV15 | . | many | TGTGCCACCAGCAGAGTGCCTCCCGCGGGCACCTACAATGAGCAGTTCTTC | CATSRVPPAGTYNEQFF
TRBJ2-3 | TRBV7-3 | . | . | TGTGCCAGCAGCTTAAGGAGTGGGGAAGATACGCAGTATTTT | CASSLRSGEDTQYF
TRBJ2-3 | TRBV12-3/TRBV12-4 | . | . | TGTGCCATCCTCAGGGGAGATACGCAGTATTTT | CAILRGDTQYF
TRBJ2-3 | TRBV15 | TRBD1 | few | TGTGCCACCAGCAGAGACGGGACAGGCACAGATACGCAGTATTTT | CATSRDGTGTDTQYF
TRBJ2-1 | TRBV7-2 | . | . | TGTGCCAGCAGCCCTGGGGGGGGACAGAGTTACAATGAGCAGTTCTTC | CASSPGGGQSYNEQFF